This entry describes one T cell receptor beta chain. The antigen remains unidentified. The data derive from a study of blood T cells in healthy people across ages. A sample-barcoded 5' primer and a J-beta primer mix were used in a second PCR of about 7 to 11 cycles. MiXCR was run by TCRdb on the 5' RACE reads, yielding one entry per CDR3 protein. The repertoire holds around 800,000 distinct CDR3 sequences, with under 55% as singletons. General study findings and limits: Because donor CMV status was unknown, expanded clonotype changes were possibly confounded.

Donor samples were obtained from healthy Caucasian individuals from Russia, aged roughly 6 to 90. The total RNA that was extracted per sample amounted to at least 5.5 micrograms. The CDR3 has 16 amino acids. Trimming removed 5 bases from V and 9 bases from J; junction bases left unmatched: 11. CDR1 is SNHLY and CDR2 is FYNNEI in the germline V gene. This chain connects TRBV2 to TRBJ1-6; 9 bases are shared with TRBD1. The receptor's source is a man in his sixties in good health. The sample consisted of blood. CDR3 in DNA: TGTGCCAGCAGTAGTTTACAGGGGGCTGTAGGTTCACCCCTCCACTTT. Translation: CASSSLQGAVGSPLHF.